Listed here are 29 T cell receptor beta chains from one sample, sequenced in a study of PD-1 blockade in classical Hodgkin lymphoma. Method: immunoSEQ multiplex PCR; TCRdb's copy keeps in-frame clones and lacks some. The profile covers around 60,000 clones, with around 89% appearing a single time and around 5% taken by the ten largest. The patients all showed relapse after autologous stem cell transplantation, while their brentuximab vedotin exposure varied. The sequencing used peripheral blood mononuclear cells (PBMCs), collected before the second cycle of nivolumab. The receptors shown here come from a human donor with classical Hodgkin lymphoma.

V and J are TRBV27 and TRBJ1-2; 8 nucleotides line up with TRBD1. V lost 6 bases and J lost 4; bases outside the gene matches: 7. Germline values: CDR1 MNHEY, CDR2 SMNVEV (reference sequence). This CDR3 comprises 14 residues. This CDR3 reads CASRDGTGAYGYTF. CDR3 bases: TGTGCCAGCAGAGATGGGACAGGAGCCTATGGCTACACCTTC.

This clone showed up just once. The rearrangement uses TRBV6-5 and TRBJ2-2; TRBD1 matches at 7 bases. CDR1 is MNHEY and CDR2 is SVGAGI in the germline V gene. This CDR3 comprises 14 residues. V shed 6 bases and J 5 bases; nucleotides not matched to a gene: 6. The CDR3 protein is CASRRQGWTGELFF. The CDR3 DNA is TGTGCCAGCAGACGACAGGGTTGGACCGGGGAGCTGTTTTTT.

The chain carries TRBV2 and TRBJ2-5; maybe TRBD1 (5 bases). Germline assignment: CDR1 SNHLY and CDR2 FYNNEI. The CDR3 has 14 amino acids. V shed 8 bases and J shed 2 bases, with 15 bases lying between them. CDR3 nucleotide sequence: TGTGCCAGCTTGCTGGGGCCCGCGCAAGAGACCCAGTACTTC. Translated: CASLLGPAQETQYF.

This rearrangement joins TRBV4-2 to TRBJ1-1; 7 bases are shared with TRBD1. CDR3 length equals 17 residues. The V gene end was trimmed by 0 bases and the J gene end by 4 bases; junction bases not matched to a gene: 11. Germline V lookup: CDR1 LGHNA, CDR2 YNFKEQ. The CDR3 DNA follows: TGTGCCAGCAGCCAAGATGACAGGGCGAGGAGTGGCACTGAAGCTTTCTTT. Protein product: CASSQDDRARSGTEAFF.

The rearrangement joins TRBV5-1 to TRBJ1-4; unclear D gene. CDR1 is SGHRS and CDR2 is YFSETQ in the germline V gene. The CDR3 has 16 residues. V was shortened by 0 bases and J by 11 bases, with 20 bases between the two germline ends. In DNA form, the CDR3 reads TGCGCCAGCAGCTTGGACGTCGCCAGTACCGTGACTAAACTGTTTTTT. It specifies CASSLDVASTVTKLFF.

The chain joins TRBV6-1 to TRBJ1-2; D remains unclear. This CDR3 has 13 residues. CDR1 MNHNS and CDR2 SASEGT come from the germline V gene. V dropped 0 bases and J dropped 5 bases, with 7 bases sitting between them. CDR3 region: CASSEAKGYGYTF. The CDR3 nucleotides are TGTGCCAGCAGTGAAGCGAAAGGGTATGGCTACACCTTC.

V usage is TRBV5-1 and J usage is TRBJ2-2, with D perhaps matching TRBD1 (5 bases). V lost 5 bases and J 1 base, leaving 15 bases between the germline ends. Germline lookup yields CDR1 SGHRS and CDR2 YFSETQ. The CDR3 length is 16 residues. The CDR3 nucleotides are TGCGCCAGCAGTTCCGGAAGGGGCGTGAACACCGGGGAGCTGTTTTTT. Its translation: CASSSGRGVNTGELFF.

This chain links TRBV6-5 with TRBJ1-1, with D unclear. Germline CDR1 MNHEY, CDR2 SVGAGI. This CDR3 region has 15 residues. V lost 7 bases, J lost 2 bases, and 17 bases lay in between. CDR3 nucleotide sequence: TGTGCCAGCACCTCAGTGACGGACGTAAACACTGAAGCTTTCTTT. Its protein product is CASTSVTDVNTEAFF.

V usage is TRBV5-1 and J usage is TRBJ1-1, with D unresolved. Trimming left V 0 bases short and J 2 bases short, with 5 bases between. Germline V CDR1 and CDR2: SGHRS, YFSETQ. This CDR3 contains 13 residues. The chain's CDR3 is CASSLGSNTEAFF. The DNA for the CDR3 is TGCGCCAGCAGCTTGGGGTCTAACACTGAAGCTTTCTTT. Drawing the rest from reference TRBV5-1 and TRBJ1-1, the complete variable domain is KAGVTQTPRYLIKTRGQQVTLSCSPISGHRSVSWYQQTPGQGLQFLFEYFSETQRNKGNFPGRFSGRQFSNSRSEMNVSTLELGDSALYLCASSLGSNTEAFFGQGTRLTVV.

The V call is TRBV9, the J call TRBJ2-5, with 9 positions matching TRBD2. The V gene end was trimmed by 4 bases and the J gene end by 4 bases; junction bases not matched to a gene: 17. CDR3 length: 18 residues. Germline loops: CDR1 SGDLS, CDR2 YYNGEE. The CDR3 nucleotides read TGTGCCAGCAGCAAATCGGCGGGGGGGCCCCTTTTAGGAGAGACCCAGTACTTC. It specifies CASSKSAGGPLLGETQYF.

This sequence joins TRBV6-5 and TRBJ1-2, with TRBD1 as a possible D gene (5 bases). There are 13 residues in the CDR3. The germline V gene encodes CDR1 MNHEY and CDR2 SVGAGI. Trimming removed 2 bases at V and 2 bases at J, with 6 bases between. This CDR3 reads CASSYDSNYGYTF. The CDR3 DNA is TGTGCCAGCAGTTACGACAGCAACTATGGCTACACCTTC.

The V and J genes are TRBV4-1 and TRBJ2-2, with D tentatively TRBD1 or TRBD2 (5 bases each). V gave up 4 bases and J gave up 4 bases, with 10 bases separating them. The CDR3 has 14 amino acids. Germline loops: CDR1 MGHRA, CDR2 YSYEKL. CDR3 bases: TGCGCCAGCAGCCGGGACCCCCTCACCGGGGAGCTGTTTTTT. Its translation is CASSRDPLTGELFF.

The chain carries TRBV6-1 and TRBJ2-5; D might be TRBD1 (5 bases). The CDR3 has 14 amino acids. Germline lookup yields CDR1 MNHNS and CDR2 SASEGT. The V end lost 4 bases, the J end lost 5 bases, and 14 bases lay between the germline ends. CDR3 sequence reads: CASSGIGAAETQYF. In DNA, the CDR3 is TGTGCCAGCAGTGGTATAGGGGCAGCGGAGACCCAGTACTTC.

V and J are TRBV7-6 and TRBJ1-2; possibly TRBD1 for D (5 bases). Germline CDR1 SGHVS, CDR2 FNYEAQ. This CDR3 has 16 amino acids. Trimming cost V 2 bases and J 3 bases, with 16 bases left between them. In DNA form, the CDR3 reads TGTGCCAGCAGCTTATCTGAGGGCCTAGGGGACTATGGCTACACCTTC. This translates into CASSLSEGLGDYGYTF.

The CDR3 nucleotides read TGTGCCAGCAGTGCTGGACAGGGCCTCTATCAGCCCCAGCATTTT. Encoded protein: CASSAGQGLYQPQHF. The V call is TRBV6-1, the J call TRBJ1-5; TRBD1 agrees at 8 bases. The CDR3 contains 15 residues. Germline assignment: CDR1 MNHNS and CDR2 SASEGT. V lost 4 bases and J lost 5; bases outside the gene matches: 7.

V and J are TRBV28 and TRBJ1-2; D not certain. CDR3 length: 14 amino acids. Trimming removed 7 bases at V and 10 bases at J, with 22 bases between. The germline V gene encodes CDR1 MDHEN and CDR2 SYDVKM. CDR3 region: CASTPLGQVSDYTF. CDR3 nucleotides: TGTGCCAGCACCCCCCTTGGTCAGGTCTCTGACTACACCTTC.

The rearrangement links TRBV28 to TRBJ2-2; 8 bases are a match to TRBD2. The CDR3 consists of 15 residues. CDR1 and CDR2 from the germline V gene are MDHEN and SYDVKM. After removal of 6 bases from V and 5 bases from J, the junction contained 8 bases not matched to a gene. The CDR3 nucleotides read TGTGCCAGCAGCACGGGAGGGGGTATAACCGGGGAGCTGTTTTTT. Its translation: CASSTGGGITGELFF.

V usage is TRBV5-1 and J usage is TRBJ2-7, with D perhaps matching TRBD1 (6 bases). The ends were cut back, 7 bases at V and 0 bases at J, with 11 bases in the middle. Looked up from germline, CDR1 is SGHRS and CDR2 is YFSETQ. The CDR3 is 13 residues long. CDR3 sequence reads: CASRTAPSYEQYF. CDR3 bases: TGCGCCAGCCGGACAGCTCCCTCCTACGAGCAGTACTTC.

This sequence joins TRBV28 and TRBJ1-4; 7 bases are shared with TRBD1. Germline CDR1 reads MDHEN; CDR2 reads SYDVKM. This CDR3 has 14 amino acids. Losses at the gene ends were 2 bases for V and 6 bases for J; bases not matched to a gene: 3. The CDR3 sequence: CASSLGTDYEKLFF. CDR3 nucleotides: TGTGCCAGCAGTTTAGGGACAGACTATGAAAAACTGTTTTTT. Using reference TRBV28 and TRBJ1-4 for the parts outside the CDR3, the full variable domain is DVKVTQSSRYLVKRTGEKVFLECVQDMDHENMFWYRQDPGLGLRLIYFSYDVKMKEKGDIPEGYSVSREKKERFSLILESASTNQTSMYLCASSLGTDYEKLFFGSGTQLSVL.

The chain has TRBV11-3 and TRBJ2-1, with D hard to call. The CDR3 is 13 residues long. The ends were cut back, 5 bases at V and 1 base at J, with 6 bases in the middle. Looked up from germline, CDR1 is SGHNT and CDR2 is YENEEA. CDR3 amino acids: CASSPSSYNEQFF. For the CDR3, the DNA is TGTGCCAGCAGCCCTAGTTCCTACAATGAGCAGTTCTTC.

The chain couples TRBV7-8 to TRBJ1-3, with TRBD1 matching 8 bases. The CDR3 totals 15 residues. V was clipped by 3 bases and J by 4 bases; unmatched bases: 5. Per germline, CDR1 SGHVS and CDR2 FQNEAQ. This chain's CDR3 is CASSFPGQEGNTIYF. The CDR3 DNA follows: TGTGCCAGCAGCTTCCCGGGACAGGAGGGAAACACCATATATTTT.

CDR3 sequence (DNA): TGTGCCAGCAGCCAGTATGGGGGGGCGAATGAGCAGTTCTTC. Protein: CASSQYGGANEQFF. The chain is built from TRBV14 and TRBJ2-1; D may be TRBD2 (7 bases). V was clipped by 3 bases and J by 7 bases, with 13 bases between them. The CDR3 has 14 amino acids. Germline CDR1 SGHDN, CDR2 FVKESK.

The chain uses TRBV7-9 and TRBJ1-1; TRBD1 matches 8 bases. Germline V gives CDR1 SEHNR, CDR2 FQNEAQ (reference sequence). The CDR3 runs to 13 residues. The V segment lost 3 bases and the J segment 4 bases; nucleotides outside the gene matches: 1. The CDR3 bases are TGTGCCAGCAGCTTTCAGGGGGCCACTGAAGCTTTCTTT. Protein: CASSFQGATEAFF.

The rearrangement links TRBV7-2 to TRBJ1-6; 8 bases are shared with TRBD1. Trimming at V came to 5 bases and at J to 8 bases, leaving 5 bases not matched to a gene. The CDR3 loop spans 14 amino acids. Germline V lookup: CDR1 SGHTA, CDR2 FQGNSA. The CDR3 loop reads CASSDGQGYSPLHF. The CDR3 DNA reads TGTGCCAGCAGCGACGGACAGGGATATTCACCCCTCCACTTT.

The CDR3 coding sequence is TGTGCCAGCAGCTTGGACCCCAGGGGGTCCGGGGAGCTGTTTTTT. It specifies CASSLDPRGSGELFF. The gene calls are TRBV5-4 and TRBJ2-2, with TRBD1 identical over 7 bases. The J segment lost 6 bases and the V segment lost 0 bases, leaving 5 bases of the junction unmatched. The CDR3 has 15 amino acids. CDR1 is SGHNT and CDR2 is YYREEE in the germline V gene (reference sequence).

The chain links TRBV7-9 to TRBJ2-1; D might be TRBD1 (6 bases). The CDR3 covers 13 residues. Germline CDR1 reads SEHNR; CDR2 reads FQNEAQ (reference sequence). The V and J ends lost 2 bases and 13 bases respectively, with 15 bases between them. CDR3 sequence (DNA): TGTGCCAGCAGCTTACTTTCAACAGGGACCCAGTTCTTC. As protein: CASSLLSTGTQFF.

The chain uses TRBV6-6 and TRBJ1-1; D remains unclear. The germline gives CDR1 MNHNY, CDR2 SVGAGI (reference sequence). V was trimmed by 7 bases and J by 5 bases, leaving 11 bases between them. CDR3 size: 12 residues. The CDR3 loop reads CASNALRTEAFF. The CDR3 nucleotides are TGTGCCAGCAATGCTCTCCGTACTGAAGCTTTCTTT.

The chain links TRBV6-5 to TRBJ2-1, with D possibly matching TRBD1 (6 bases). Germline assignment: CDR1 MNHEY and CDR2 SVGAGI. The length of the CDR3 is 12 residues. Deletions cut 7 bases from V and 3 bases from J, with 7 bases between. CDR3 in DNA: TGTGCCAGCAAACAGGGCTACAATGAGCAGTTCTTC. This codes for CASKQGYNEQFF.

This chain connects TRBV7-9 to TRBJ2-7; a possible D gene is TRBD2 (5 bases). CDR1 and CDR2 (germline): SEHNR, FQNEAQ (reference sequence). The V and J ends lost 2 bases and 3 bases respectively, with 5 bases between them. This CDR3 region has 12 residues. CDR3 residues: CASSLSGYEQYF. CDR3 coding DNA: TGTGCCAGCAGCTTAAGCGGCTACGAGCAGTACTTC.